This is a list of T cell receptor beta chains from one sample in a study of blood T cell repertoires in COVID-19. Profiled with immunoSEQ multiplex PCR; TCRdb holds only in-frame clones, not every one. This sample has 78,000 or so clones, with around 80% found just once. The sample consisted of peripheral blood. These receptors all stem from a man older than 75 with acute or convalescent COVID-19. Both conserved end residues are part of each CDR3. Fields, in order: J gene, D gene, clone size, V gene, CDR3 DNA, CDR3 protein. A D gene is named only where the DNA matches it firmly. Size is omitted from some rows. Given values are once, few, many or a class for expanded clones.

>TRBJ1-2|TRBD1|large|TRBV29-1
TGCAGCGTTGAAGTAGGGACAGGGGGAAGCTCTGGCTACACCTTC
CSVEVGTGGSSGYTF
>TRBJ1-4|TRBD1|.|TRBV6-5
TGTGCCAGCAGGGTGGACAGGGGGTGGGAAAAACTGTTTTTT
CASRVDRGWEKLFF
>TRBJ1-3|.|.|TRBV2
TGTGCCAGCAGGCCATCGACAGGAAGAAACACCATATATTTT
CASRPSTGRNTIYF
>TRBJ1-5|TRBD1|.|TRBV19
TGTGCCAGTAGTAGGACAGGGTCGGAGCCCCAGCATTTT
CASSRTGSEPQHF
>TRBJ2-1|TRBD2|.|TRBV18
TGTGCCAGCTCACCTGGGACTAGCAATGAGCAGTTCTTC
CASSPGTSNEQFF
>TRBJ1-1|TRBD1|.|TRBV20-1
TGCAGTGCTAGTAGAACAGGGGGCGTCAACACTGAAGCTTTCTTT
CSASRTGGVNTEAFF
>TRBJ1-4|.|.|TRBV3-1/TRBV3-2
TGTGCCAGCAGCCCGCGGGACGGGGCGGTTGAAAAACTGTTTTTT
CASSPRDGAVEKLFF
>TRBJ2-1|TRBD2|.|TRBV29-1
TGCAGCGCTGCCCGAGGACGGGGGGGAAACAATGAGCAGTTCTTC
CSAARGRGGNNEQFF
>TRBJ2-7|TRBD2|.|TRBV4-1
TGCGCCAGCAGCCTTTCCGGTGTGCGGGGGGACGAGCAGTACTTC
CASSLSGVRGDEQYF
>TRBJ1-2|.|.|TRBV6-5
TGTGCCAGCATCTCTTGGGGGGATACCTATGGCTACACCTTC
CASISWGDTYGYTF
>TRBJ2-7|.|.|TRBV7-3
TGTGCCAGCAGCACATTTCCAGGCTCCTACGAGCAGTACTTC
CASSTFPGSYEQYF
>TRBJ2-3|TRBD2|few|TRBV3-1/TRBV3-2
TGTGCCAGCAGCCAACCCCTAGCGGGGGGCCGCACAGATACGCAGTATTTT
CASSQPLAGGRTDTQYF